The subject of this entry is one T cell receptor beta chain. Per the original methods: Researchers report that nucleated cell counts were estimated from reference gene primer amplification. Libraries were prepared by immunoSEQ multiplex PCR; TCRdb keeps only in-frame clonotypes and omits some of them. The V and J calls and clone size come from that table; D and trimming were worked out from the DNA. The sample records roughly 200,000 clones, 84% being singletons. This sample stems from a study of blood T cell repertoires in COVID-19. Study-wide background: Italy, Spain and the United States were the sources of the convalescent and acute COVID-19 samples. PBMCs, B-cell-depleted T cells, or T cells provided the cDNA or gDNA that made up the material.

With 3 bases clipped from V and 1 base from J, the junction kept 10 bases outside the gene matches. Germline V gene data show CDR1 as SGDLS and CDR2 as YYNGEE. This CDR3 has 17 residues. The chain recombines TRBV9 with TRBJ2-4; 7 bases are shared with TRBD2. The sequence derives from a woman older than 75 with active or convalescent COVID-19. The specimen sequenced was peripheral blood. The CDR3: CASSAVGGSGAKNIQYF. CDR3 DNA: TGTGCCAGCAGCGCCGTGGGCGGGAGCGGCGCCAAAAACATTCAGTACTTC.